This T cell receptor (beta chain) came from a study of T cell responses to AZD1222 COVID-19 vaccine (dated by TCRdb to about 2021). At the level of the whole study: TCR sequencing covered over 230 trial participants: 200 to 210 given two doses of AZD1222 and around 25 given two doses of MenACWY control vaccine. Enrollment into the trials was organized by age into subgroups of 18-55, 56-69 and 70-plus years, and those subgroups contained about 160, 30 and 59 TCR-sequenced participants, respectively.

The meaning of the sample's time point label: about 28 days (+/-7) after the second vaccine dose. AZD1222 recipients with second doses at about 4 weeks or about 12 weeks were pooled, because spike-specific TCR depth and breadth did not differ between schedules. Vaccinee samples came from UK trials COV001 and COV002, including a single-blind randomized controlled phase 2/3 trial of AZD1222 (ChAdOx1 nCoV-19) in healthy adults. For TCRbeta chain sequencing, PBMC samples from trial participants were taken at day 0 and at day 28 after the second dose. The CDR3 numbers 15 residues from cysteine through phenylalanine. Only the CDR3 part of the read is kept: 45 bases, read in frame from the first base. Based on the germline V gene, the CDR1 and CDR2 sequences are LGHNA and YSLEER. The germline V end is reduced by 3 bases and the J end by 4 bases; junction bases left unmatched: 1. Concerning this clone: This clone's antigen is unknown. Per-nucleotide qualities are absent, and no much larger clonotype sits a single base away.

What the work shows at the level of the full study, not this receptor alone: Conclusions about previously exposed vaccinees are limited, since just 6 or 7 AZD1222 recipients were seropositive for SARS-CoV-2 at baseline. Participants were mostly white British and included more females than males, and it was suggested by the authors that clonal diversity may have been underestimated. Spike-specific TCR breadth and depth rose significantly after two AZD1222 doses compared with day 0 and with MenACWY recipients. Because no day 14 peak-response samples were available, the repertoires could be characterized only after the peak T cell response. In the small 56-69-year group, the increase in depth fell short of significance, most likely because of low power. The vaccine-associated CD4 TCRs covered the entire spike protein, and the dominant responses fell in regions 160-218 and 743-854. Nearly half of unique spike-specific TCRs reportedly recognized epitopes outside regions mutated in the B.1.351 and B.1.1.7 variants.

The CDR3 regions of human TCRbeta chains were analyzed by immunosequencing. As for the original processing: Repertoire TCRs were matched against a reference library of SARS-CoV-2-specific TCRs generated with the MIRA antigen-specificity platform. Breadth was defined as the fraction of unique TCRs that were SARS-CoV-2-associated. Depth was defined as the fraction of total T cells that were SARS-CoV-2-associated. Each spike-specific TCR was assigned to its reactive spike region and to a CD4 or CD8 class using the MIRA data. Log10-transformed breadth and depth values were compared by one-way ANOVA with Sidak's multiple comparisons tests. TCRdb mirrors the immuneACCESS table, restricted to in-frame sequences. Some clones are absent from its copies; in checked studies, under half trace to an unresolved V gene, and the reason for the others is unknown. The V and J calls and clone size were taken over from that table, and D and trimming were inferred from the DNA. Within this sample are about 270,000 clones, with 94% of them counted one time only. The top ten constitute 0.55% of the sample.

The chain employs TRBV4-3 and TRBJ2-2, with 11 bases matching TRBD2. The TCR was taken from an adult who received the AZD1222 COVID-19 vaccine. The sequences come from peripheral blood, collected 28 days after the second AZD1222 dose. The bases are TGCGCCAGCAGCCAGGGACTAGCGGTCACCGGGGAGCTGTTTTTT. The encoded protein is CASSQGLAVTGELFF.